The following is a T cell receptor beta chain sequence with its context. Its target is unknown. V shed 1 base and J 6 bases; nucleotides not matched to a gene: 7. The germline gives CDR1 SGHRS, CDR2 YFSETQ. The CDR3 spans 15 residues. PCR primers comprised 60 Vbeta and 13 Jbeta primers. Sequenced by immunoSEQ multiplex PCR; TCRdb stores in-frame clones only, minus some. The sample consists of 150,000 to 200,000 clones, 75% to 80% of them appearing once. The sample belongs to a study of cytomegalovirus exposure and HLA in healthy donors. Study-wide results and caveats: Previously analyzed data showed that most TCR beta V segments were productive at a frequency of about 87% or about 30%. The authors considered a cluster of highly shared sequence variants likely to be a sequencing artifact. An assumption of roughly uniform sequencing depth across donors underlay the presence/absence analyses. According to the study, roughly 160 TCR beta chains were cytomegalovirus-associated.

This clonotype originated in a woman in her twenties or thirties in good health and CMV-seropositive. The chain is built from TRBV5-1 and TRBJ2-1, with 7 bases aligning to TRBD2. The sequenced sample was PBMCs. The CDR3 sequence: CASSLTSVGGNEQFF. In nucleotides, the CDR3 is TGCGCCAGCAGCTTGACTAGCGTGGGGGGCAATGAGCAGTTCTTC.